This passage covers 14 T cell receptor beta chains from one sample sequenced in a study of T cells in Graves' hyperthyroidism and ophthalmopathy. Authors of the study amplified TCR beta CDR3 regions from RNA transcripts. RT-PCR in the first round (using the HTBI primer set) targeted the TCR CDR3. Using its own MiXCR run on the multiplex PCR reads, TCRdb lists one record per CDR3 protein. The table includes hundreds of thousands of distinct CDR3 sequences, approximately 44% detected once. The sample comprised peripheral blood or thyroid tissue (not recorded which). These TCRs come from a woman aged 18-29 years with Graves' hyperthyroidism.

V usage is TRBV11-2 and J usage is TRBJ1-6, with TRBD1 as a possible D gene (6 bases). Trimming removed 5 bases from V and 10 bases from J, with 15 bases in between. From germline, CDR1 is SGHAT and CDR2 FQNNGV. The CDR3 contains 14 residues. Here the CDR3 reads CASSRGHLGSPLHF. The DNA for the CDR3 is TGTGCCAGCAGCAGGGGACACTTGGGATCACCCCTCCACTTT.

This clonotype showed up just a few times. Written as DNA, the CDR3 is TGTGCCAGCAGTGGAGGGACGGATTATAGCAATCAGCCCCAGCATTTT. Protein sequence: CASSGGTDYSNQPQHF. The V and J genes are TRBV2 and TRBJ1-5; D is possibly TRBD1 (5 bases). The CDR3 has 16 residues. Trimming left V 4 bases short and J 0 bases short, with 13 bases between. The germline gives CDR1 SNHLY, CDR2 FYNNEI. The full variable domain, with the rest looked up from reference TRBV2 and TRBJ1-5, is EPEVTQTPSHQVTQMGQEVILRCVPISNHLYFYWYRQILGQKVEFLVSFYNNEISEKSEIFDDQFSVERPDGSNFTLKIRSTKLEDSAMYFCASSGGTDYSNQPQHFGDGTRLSIL.

The CDR3 DNA sequence: TGTGCCAGCAGCAAAAGGACAGGCAGTGAAGAGACCCAGTACTTC. This codes for CASSKRTGSEETQYF. The V and J genes are TRBV11-3 and TRBJ2-5; 7 bases are a match to TRBD1. Unmatched junction bases numbered 9, after V lost 5 bases and J lost 3 bases. Germline loops: CDR1 SGHNT, CDR2 YENEEA. The CDR3 has 15 amino acids.

Comments on this clonotype: This may be a read error: a much more frequent sequence differs by one nucleotide. The rearrangement joins TRBV15 to TRBJ2-7; D unresolved. Trimming removed 0 bases at V and 6 bases at J, with 6 bases between. The CDR3 covers 12 residues. CDR1 is LNHNV and CDR2 is YYDKDF in the germline V gene (reference sequence). The CDR3 here is CATSRDIFEQYF. The CDR3 coding sequence is TGTGCCACCAGCAGAGATATCTTCGAGCAGTACTTC.

Many counts were recorded for this clonotype. V usage is TRBV10-3 and J usage is TRBJ1-1; 9 nucleotides align to TRBD1. CDR1 ENHRY and CDR2 SYGVKD come from the germline V gene. V was pared by 8 bases and J by 4 bases, with 2 bases of the junction left unmatched. The CDR3 sequence is 12 residues long. The CDR3 sequence is CAIGQGTTEAFF. The DNA for the CDR3 is TGTGCCATCGGACAGGGGACCACTGAAGCTTTCTTT.

The chain is built from TRBV9 and TRBJ1-1; D not resolved. The CDR3 runs 15 residues. CDR1 is SGDLS and CDR2 is YYNGEE in the germline V gene. With 2 bases removed from V and 1 base from J, the gap between germline ends came to 12 bases. In DNA, the CDR3 is TGTGCCAGCAGCGTTGAAAGGTTCCCGAACACTGAAGCTTTCTTT. As protein: CASSVERFPNTEAFF.

The chain links TRBV6-5 to TRBJ1-2; 7 nucleotides match TRBD1. Trimming at V came to 0 bases and at J to 5 bases, leaving 9 bases not matched to a gene. This CDR3 has 16 amino acids. The germline V gene encodes CDR1 MNHEY and CDR2 SVGAGI. CDR3: CASSYSLRDRAYGYTF. DNA of the CDR3: TGTGCCAGCAGTTACTCGTTAAGGGACAGAGCTTATGGCTACACCTTC.

This clonotype was seen many times. This chain joins TRBV2 and TRBJ2-6; D is possibly TRBD1 (5 bases). This CDR3 contains 15 residues. Trimming pared 2 bases from V and 4 bases from J, leaving 9 bases between. Germline CDR1 and CDR2: SNHLY and FYNNEI. The CDR3 DNA reads TGTGCCAGCAGTGAATTGGGGCAAGGGGCCAACGTCCTGACTTTC. Encoded protein: CASSELGQGANVLTF. Filled out from reference TRBV2 and TRBJ2-6, the complete variable domain reads EPEVTQTPSHQVTQMGQEVILRCVPISNHLYFYWYRQILGQKVEFLVSFYNNEISEKSEIFDDQFSVERPDGSNFTLKIRSTKLEDSAMYFCASSELGQGANVLTFGAGSRLTVL.

In its sample, this clonotype was seen a few times. The rearrangement joins TRBV11-2 to TRBJ2-5; possible D gene TRBD2, 7 bases. This CDR3 has 13 amino acids. The V and J ends lost 8 bases and 5 bases respectively, with 15 bases between them. Germline CDR1 reads SGHAT; CDR2 reads FQNNGV. DNA of the CDR3: TGTGCCAGCGGGAGGGGGGTTGTGGAGACCCAGTACTTC. It codes for CASGRGVVETQYF.

This clonotype was picked up a small number of times. This chain uses TRBV7-9 with TRBJ1-1, with D possibly being TRBD1 (5 bases). The CDR3 has 14 amino acids. V was pared by 2 bases and J by 3 bases, with 10 bases between. Germline V gives CDR1 SEHNR, CDR2 FQNEAQ (reference sequence). Here the CDR3 reads CASSLSPGYTEAFF. The CDR3 DNA follows: TGTGCCAGCAGCTTATCCCCAGGGTACACTGAAGCTTTCTTT.

This clonotype came up a few times. V is TRBV7-8 and J is TRBJ1-2, with TRBD1 matching 9 bases. V lost 4 bases, J lost 1 base, and 13 bases stayed unmatched. The CDR3 covers 18 residues. Per the germline V gene, CDR1 is SGHVS and CDR2 is FQNEAQ. The CDR3 DNA reads TGTGCCAGCAGCTCCCCCCCTTGGGGACAGGGAGTTAACTATGGCTACACCTTC. Protein product: CASSSPPWGQGVNYGYTF.

The V and J genes are TRBV29-1 and TRBJ1-5, with 10 bases that match TRBD1. The trim removed 8 bases at V and 5 bases at J, leaving 6 bases unmatched. The germline CDR1 and CDR2 sequences are SQVTM and ANQGSEA. The CDR3 length is 13 residues. Here the CDR3 DNA reads TGCAGCTTGGACGGACAGGGGGATCAGCCCCAGCATTTT. It translates to CSLDGQGDQPQHF.

This clonotype occurred once. This chain connects TRBV7-6 to TRBJ2-5, with 12 bases fitting TRBD2. The J call may be mistaken, given a closer DNA end match to TRBJ2-7. Per the germline V gene, CDR1 is SGHVS and CDR2 is FNYEAQ. The CDR3 covers 19 residues. The CDR3 spells CASSQGWTSGVRFSSEQYF. For the CDR3, the DNA is TGTGCCAGCAGCCAAGGTTGGACTAGCGGGGTCAGATTTTCTTCCGAGCAGTACTTC.

The chain carries TRBV29-1 and TRBJ1-1; TRBD1 might be the D (5 bases). Deletions cut 4 bases from V and 10 bases from J, with 13 bases between. Looked up from germline, CDR1 is SQVTM and CDR2 is ANQGSEA. The CDR3 spans 11 residues. The CDR3 region is CSVGQGFVAFF. CDR3 coding DNA: TGCAGCGTTGGTCAGGGATTTGTAGCTTTCTTT.